This is a list of T cell receptor beta chains from one sample in a study of Ad26.COV2.S vaccination and SARS-CoV-2 variants. Some clones are missing from TCRdb's copy, which holds only in-frame ones; the method was immunoSEQ multiplex PCR. Of around 300,000 clones in the sample, approximately 86% are singletons; the top ten hold about 11%. The starting material was peripheral blood, obtained in a trial of Ad26.COV2.S vaccine versus placebo. The receptor source for this set is a person between 18 and 65 years old who received the Ad26.COV2.S COVID-19 vaccine or a placebo. Each CDR3 is given with its conserved first and last residue. A D gene is named only where the DNA matches it firmly. Some rows have no size entry. The others give once, few or many, or a class for an expanded clone.

d_call,clone_size,j_call,v_call,cdr3_nt,cdr3_aa
TRBD1,-,TRBJ1-5,TRBV27,TGTGCCAGCAGCATGACAGGGGGCAATCAGCCCCAGCATTTT,CASSMTGGNQPQHF
TRBD2,-,TRBJ2-1,TRBV3-1/TRBV3-2,TGTGCCAGCAGCCAGGGCGGGGGGACCTACAATGAGCAGTTCTTC,CASSQGGGTYNEQFF
-,-,TRBJ1-1,TRBV27,TGTGCCAGCTGGGACCCCAACACTGAAGCTTTCTTT,CASWDPNTEAFF
-,-,TRBJ1-3,TRBV6-5,TGTGCCAGCAGTAGGGGGTCCTCTGGAAACACCATATATTTT,CASSRGSSGNTIYF
-,-,TRBJ2-7,TRBV7-8,TGTGCCAGCACCCCAGGGAGGGGGTCCTACGAGCAGTACTTC,CASTPGRGSYEQYF
TRBD2,-,TRBJ2-2,TRBV7-3,TGTGCCAGCAGCTACCAGACTAGCGGGAGACCCGGGGAGCTGTTTTTT,CASSYQTSGRPGELFF
-,few,TRBJ1-1,TRBV19,TGTGCCAGTAGTGCCTTCATGAACACTGAAGCTTTCTTT,CASSAFMNTEAFF
-,-,TRBJ1-3,TRBV2,TGTGCCAGCAGTGAAGCGATTCTGGGGTCAGGAAACACCATATATTTT,CASSEAILGSGNTIYF
-,-,TRBJ2-1,TRBV9,TGTGCCAGCAGCGTAGGGAGAGGGAGTATCTCCTACAATGAGCAGTTCTTC,CASSVGRGSISYNEQFF
-,few,TRBJ1-5,TRBV6-2/TRBV6-3,TGTGCCAGCAGTTACTCGACGATGCCCAATCAGCCCCAGCATTTT,CASSYSTMPNQPQHF
-,-,TRBJ2-1,TRBV7-9,TGTGCCAGCAGCTTAATGAGGACAGCTGTGCCGTTCTTC,CASSLMRTAVPFF
-,-,TRBJ1-2,TRBV19,TGTGCCAGTAGTAGCATTGGCGGGGGGGGCTATGGCTACACCTTC,CASSSIGGGGYGYTF
-,few,TRBJ1-1,TRBV28,TGTGCCAGCAGTTTTTGGGGGAATGGAGCTTTCTTT,CASSFWGNGAFF
TRBD2,-,TRBJ2-1,TRBV30,TGTGCCTGGAGTGATAGCGGGAGGGCCCGCAATGAGCAGTTCTTC,CAWSDSGRARNEQFF
TRBD2,-,TRBJ2-4,TRBV7-3,TGTGCCAGCAGCGCCAGCGGGAGTTACATTCAGTACTTC,CASSASGSYIQYF